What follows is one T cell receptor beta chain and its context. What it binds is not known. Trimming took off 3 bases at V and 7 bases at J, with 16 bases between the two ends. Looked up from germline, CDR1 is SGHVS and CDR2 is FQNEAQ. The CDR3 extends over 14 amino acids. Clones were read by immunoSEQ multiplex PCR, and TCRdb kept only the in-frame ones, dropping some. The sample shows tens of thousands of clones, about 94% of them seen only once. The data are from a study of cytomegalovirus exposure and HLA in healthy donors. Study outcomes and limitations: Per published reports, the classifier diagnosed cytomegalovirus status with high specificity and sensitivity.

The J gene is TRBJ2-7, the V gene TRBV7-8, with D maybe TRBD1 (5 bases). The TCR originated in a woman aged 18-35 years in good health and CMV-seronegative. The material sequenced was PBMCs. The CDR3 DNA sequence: TGTGCCAGCAGCTTGAGACCAGGGCGAAGTGAGCAGTACTTC. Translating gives CASSLRPGRSEQYF. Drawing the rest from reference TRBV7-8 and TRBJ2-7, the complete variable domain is GAGVSQSPRYKVAKRGQDVALRCDPISGHVSLFWYQQALGQGPEFLTYFQNEAQLDKSGLPSDRFFAERPEGSVSTLKIQRTQQEDSAVYLCASSLRPGRSEQYFGPGTRLTVT.